The rows below give T cell receptor beta chains drawn from one sample of a study of blood T cell repertoires in COVID-19. Data came from immunoSEQ multiplex PCR; TCRdb stores just in-frame clones and leaves some out. The table lists around 20,000 clones, about nine tenths of them singletons. The sequencing sample was made of PBMCs or T cells enriched from blood (not recorded which). Source of these receptors: a woman younger than 45 who had recovered from COVID-19. Each CDR3 is given with its conserved first and last residue. A D gene is named only where the DNA matches it firmly. Only some rows state a clone size, as once, few, many or a class for expanded clones.

clone_size: few; j_call: TRBJ2-7; d_call: TRBD1; v_call: TRBV7-3; cdr3_nt: TGTGCCAGCAGCTTAAACCCAACAGGGGTCTACGAGCAGTACTTC; cdr3_aa: CASSLNPTGVYEQYF
clone_size: -; j_call: TRBJ2-2; d_call: -; v_call: TRBV3-1/TRBV3-2; cdr3_nt: TGTGCCAGCAGCCGGACTCGCCAGTTAAAAGGGACCGGGGAGCTGTTTTTT; cdr3_aa: CASSRTRQLKGTGELFF
clone_size: once; j_call: TRBJ2-3; d_call: -; v_call: TRBV7-2; cdr3_nt: TGTGCCAGCAGCCCACCCCTGGCGGGGACCACAGATACGCAGTATTTT; cdr3_aa: CASSPPLAGTTDTQYF
clone_size: -; j_call: TRBJ1-5; d_call: -; v_call: TRBV10-3; cdr3_nt: TGTGCCATCAGTGAAAGGGGGATACAGCCCCAGCATTTT; cdr3_aa: CAISERGIQPQHF
clone_size: -; j_call: TRBJ1-5; d_call: -; v_call: TRBV19; cdr3_nt: TGTGCCAGTAGTATAGGGAGGTGGGAGCCCCAGCATTTT; cdr3_aa: CASSIGRWEPQHF
clone_size: -; j_call: TRBJ1-2; d_call: -; v_call: TRBV3-1/TRBV3-2; cdr3_nt: TGTGCCAGCAGCCAAGATATGACAGTACCCGGCTACACCTTC; cdr3_aa: CASSQDMTVPGYTF
clone_size: -; j_call: TRBJ1-1; d_call: -; v_call: TRBV7-8; cdr3_nt: TGTGCCAGCAGCTTAGCACAGGAGACTGAAGCTTTCTTT; cdr3_aa: CASSLAQETEAFF
clone_size: -; j_call: TRBJ2-1; d_call: -; v_call: TRBV28; cdr3_nt: TGTGCCAGCAGTTTAAGCACCAATGAGCAGTTCTTC; cdr3_aa: CASSLSTNEQFF
clone_size: -; j_call: TRBJ2-5; d_call: -; v_call: TRBV24-1; cdr3_nt: TGTGCCACCGGACAGTCTCGCGGGGAGACCCAGTACTTC; cdr3_aa: CATGQSRGETQYF
clone_size: -; j_call: TRBJ2-3; d_call: -; v_call: TRBV19; cdr3_nt: TGTGCCAGTAGTATAGGAGGGCTTACCCCTAGCACAGATACGCAGTATTTT; cdr3_aa: CASSIGGLTPSTDTQYF
clone_size: -; j_call: TRBJ2-6; d_call: TRBD2; v_call: TRBV14; cdr3_nt: TGTGCCAGCAGCCATGATCAACTAGCGGTCTCTGGGGCCAACGTCCTGACTTTC; cdr3_aa: CASSHDQLAVSGANVLTF
clone_size: -; j_call: TRBJ1-2; d_call: TRBD1; v_call: TRBV29-1; cdr3_nt: TGCAGCGTAGCGACAGGGATAGACTATGGCTACACCTTC; cdr3_aa: CSVATGIDYGYTF
clone_size: -; j_call: TRBJ2-1; d_call: TRBD2; v_call: TRBV10-3; cdr3_nt: TGTGCCACCCAGGATAGCGGGGACGCGCGGAATGAGCAGTTCTTC; cdr3_aa: CATQDSGDARNEQFF
clone_size: -; j_call: TRBJ1-6; d_call: TRBD1; v_call: TRBV28; cdr3_nt: TGTGCCATCGTAGGGGGCGGGCGGAATTCACCCCTCCACTTT; cdr3_aa: CAIVGGGRNSPLHF
clone_size: -; j_call: TRBJ1-6; d_call: TRBD1; v_call: TRBV18; cdr3_nt: TGTGCCAGCTCACCACCGGTCGACAGGGCGGATTCACCCCTCCACTTT; cdr3_aa: CASSPPVDRADSPLHF
clone_size: -; j_call: TRBJ2-7; d_call: TRBD2; v_call: TRBV7-2; cdr3_nt: TGTGCCAGCAGCTTCGGGGGGAGAACCTACGAGCAGTACTTC; cdr3_aa: CASSFGGRTYEQYF
clone_size: few; j_call: TRBJ1-5; d_call: -; v_call: TRBV12-3/TRBV12-4; cdr3_nt: TGTGCCAGCAGTTTAAGGACGGGACAGCCCCAGCATTTT; cdr3_aa: CASSLRTGQPQHF
clone_size: few; j_call: TRBJ2-5; d_call: TRBD2; v_call: TRBV5-1; cdr3_nt: TGCGCCAGCAGCTTGGGACTAGCGGGGGAGGAGACCCAGTACTTC; cdr3_aa: CASSLGLAGEETQYF
clone_size: -; j_call: TRBJ1-1; d_call: -; v_call: TRBV12-3/TRBV12-4; cdr3_nt: TGTGCCAGCGACTCCGGCGCTGGCACTGAAGCTTTCTTT; cdr3_aa: CASDSGAGTEAFF
clone_size: -; j_call: TRBJ1-1; d_call: -; v_call: TRBV5-1; cdr3_nt: TGCGCCAGCACCGACGCGACAGCGAACACTGAAGCTTTCTTT; cdr3_aa: CASTDATANTEAFF
clone_size: -; j_call: TRBJ2-2; d_call: TRBD2; v_call: TRBV19; cdr3_nt: TGTGCCAGTAGTACGTTCCTAGCGGGGGGCCGGGAGACCGGGGAGCTGTTTTTT; cdr3_aa: CASSTFLAGGRETGELFF
clone_size: -; j_call: TRBJ1-1; d_call: TRBD1; v_call: TRBV4-3; cdr3_nt: TGCGCCAGCAGCCAAGAAGGCCCCTGGGCCGGGACAGGGAACACTGAAGCTTTCTTT; cdr3_aa: CASSQEGPWAGTGNTEAFF
clone_size: -; j_call: TRBJ2-7; d_call: -; v_call: TRBV27; cdr3_nt: TGTGCCAGCAGCTCCCAGGGCTACGAGCAGTACTTC; cdr3_aa: CASSSQGYEQYF
clone_size: -; j_call: TRBJ2-7; d_call: TRBD1; v_call: TRBV5-4; cdr3_nt: TGTGCCAGCAGCTCGACAGGGGTCCACGAGCAGTACTTC; cdr3_aa: CASSSTGVHEQYF
clone_size: -; j_call: TRBJ2-6; d_call: -; v_call: TRBV6-2/TRBV6-3; cdr3_nt: TGTGCCAGCAGTCAAACCAGCTCTGGGGCCAACGTCCTGACTTTC; cdr3_aa: CASSQTSSGANVLTF
clone_size: -; j_call: TRBJ2-7; d_call: TRBD2; v_call: TRBV7-6; cdr3_nt: TGTGCCAGCAGCTTAGGGACTAGCGGGGGGGACGAGCAGTACTTC; cdr3_aa: CASSLGTSGGDEQYF
clone_size: -; j_call: TRBJ2-2; d_call: TRBD1; v_call: TRBV7-2; cdr3_nt: TGTGCCAGCATACAATACGGGACAGCGAACACCGGGGAGCTGTTTTTT; cdr3_aa: CASIQYGTANTGELFF
clone_size: -; j_call: TRBJ2-7; d_call: TRBD1; v_call: TRBV6-5; cdr3_nt: TGTGCCAGCAGTTCTGCAGGGGGCGCGTACGAGCAGTACTTC; cdr3_aa: CASSSAGGAYEQYF
clone_size: -; j_call: TRBJ2-1; d_call: -; v_call: TRBV4-3; cdr3_nt: TGCGCCAGCAGCCAAGATTGGGTCGGAGGGTCCTACAATGAGCAGTTCTTC; cdr3_aa: CASSQDWVGGSYNEQFF
clone_size: -; j_call: TRBJ1-1; d_call: -; v_call: TRBV2; cdr3_nt: TGTGCCAGCAGCGGCGACAGTGCCACTGAAGCTTTCTTT; cdr3_aa: CASSGDSATEAFF
clone_size: -; j_call: TRBJ1-2; d_call: -; v_call: TRBV28; cdr3_nt: TGTGCCAGCAGTGGGGTTGTGGGCAGGGCGAACTATGGCTACACCTTC; cdr3_aa: CASSGVVGRANYGYTF
clone_size: -; j_call: TRBJ1-5; d_call: -; v_call: TRBV6-5; cdr3_nt: TGTGCCAGCAGTCAAACAGGGATGAGCAATCAGCCCCAGCATTTT; cdr3_aa: CASSQTGMSNQPQHF
clone_size: -; j_call: TRBJ2-5; d_call: -; v_call: TRBV29-1; cdr3_nt: TGCAGCGTCGCAGGGATGAATATGGGAGAGACCCAGTACTTC; cdr3_aa: CSVAGMNMGETQYF
clone_size: -; j_call: TRBJ1-4; d_call: -; v_call: TRBV19; cdr3_nt: TGTGCCAGTAGTATTCCTACAGGGAGATTTGAAAAACTGTTTTTT; cdr3_aa: CASSIPTGRFEKLFF
clone_size: few; j_call: TRBJ1-3; d_call: -; v_call: TRBV18; cdr3_nt: TGTGCCAGCTCACCATGGGGGGGCTCTGGAAACACCATATATTTT; cdr3_aa: CASSPWGGSGNTIYF
clone_size: -; j_call: TRBJ2-7; d_call: TRBD1; v_call: TRBV19; cdr3_nt: TGTGCCAGTACCCCCCGGGACAGGGATCACGAGCAGTACTTC; cdr3_aa: CASTPRDRDHEQYF
clone_size: -; j_call: TRBJ2-5; d_call: TRBD2; v_call: TRBV7-3; cdr3_nt: TGTGCCAGCAGCTTCGGACTAGCGGGGGGAGAAGAGACCCAGTACTTC; cdr3_aa: CASSFGLAGGEETQYF
clone_size: -; j_call: TRBJ1-2; d_call: -; v_call: TRBV6-5; cdr3_nt: TGTGCCAGCAACCCGGGAGTCTCTAACTATGGCTACACCTTC; cdr3_aa: CASNPGVSNYGYTF
clone_size: -; j_call: TRBJ1-1; d_call: -; v_call: TRBV5-6; cdr3_nt: TGTGCCAGCATTTATCAGGGTCGGGGGACTGAAGCTTTCTTT; cdr3_aa: CASIYQGRGTEAFF
clone_size: few; j_call: TRBJ2-7; d_call: TRBD1; v_call: TRBV18; cdr3_nt: TGTGCCAGCTCACCGCCGGGACAGGGAATAACGGTGGGCGAGCAGTACTTC; cdr3_aa: CASSPPGQGITVGEQYF
clone_size: -; j_call: TRBJ2-5; d_call: TRBD2; v_call: TRBV5-1; cdr3_nt: TGCGCCAGCAGCCGGGGGGAGGGCCGGGAGACCCAGTACTTC; cdr3_aa: CASSRGEGRETQYF
clone_size: -; j_call: TRBJ1-2; d_call: -; v_call: TRBV9; cdr3_nt: TGTGCCAGCAGCGTAGCTCCGCAGGCTAACTATGGCTACACCTTC; cdr3_aa: CASSVAPQANYGYTF
clone_size: -; j_call: TRBJ1-6; d_call: TRBD1; v_call: TRBV7-2; cdr3_nt: TGTGCCAGCAGCTTATTCAGTAAGGGACAGGGGTCGGATTCACCCCTCCACTTT; cdr3_aa: CASSLFSKGQGSDSPLHF
clone_size: -; j_call: TRBJ1-2; d_call: TRBD1; v_call: TRBV6-5; cdr3_nt: TGTGCCAGCAGTTACCCCGGGACAGGGCAGAGCTACACCTTC; cdr3_aa: CASSYPGTGQSYTF
clone_size: -; j_call: TRBJ1-2; d_call: -; v_call: TRBV25-1; cdr3_nt: TGTGCCAGCAGCCAAATATCACAGAACTATGGCTACACCTTC; cdr3_aa: CASSQISQNYGYTF
clone_size: -; j_call: TRBJ2-1; d_call: -; v_call: TRBV19; cdr3_nt: TGTGCCAGTAGTTTTCGTTTCGGTTACAATGAGCAGTTCTTC; cdr3_aa: CASSFRFGYNEQFF
clone_size: -; j_call: TRBJ2-1; d_call: TRBD2; v_call: TRBV2; cdr3_nt: TGTGCCAGCACAGGCCCTAGCGGGGGTAATGAGCAGTTCTTC; cdr3_aa: CASTGPSGGNEQFF
clone_size: -; j_call: TRBJ1-1; d_call: -; v_call: TRBV5-1; cdr3_nt: TGCGCCAGCAGCTTGGTTCCAAACACTGAAGCTTTCTTT; cdr3_aa: CASSLVPNTEAFF
clone_size: -; j_call: TRBJ1-2; d_call: TRBD1; v_call: TRBV7-2; cdr3_nt: TGTGCCTGCGGACAGGTGCGAGGTGGCTACACCTTC; cdr3_aa: CACGQVRGGYTF
clone_size: -; j_call: TRBJ2-7; d_call: TRBD1; v_call: TRBV6-5; cdr3_nt: TGTGCCAGCACCACCGCCGGCGGACAGGGCTACGAGCAGTACTTC; cdr3_aa: CASTTAGGQGYEQYF
clone_size: once; j_call: TRBJ2-2; d_call: -; v_call: TRBV29-1; cdr3_nt: TGCAGCGTTGCCGGACATCACGCCGGGGAGCTGTTTTTT; cdr3_aa: CSVAGHHAGELFF
clone_size: -; j_call: TRBJ2-2; d_call: TRBD1; v_call: TRBV9; cdr3_nt: TGTGCCAGCAGCACCCAGGGGGCGGGGACCGGGGAGCTGTTTTTT; cdr3_aa: CASSTQGAGTGELFF